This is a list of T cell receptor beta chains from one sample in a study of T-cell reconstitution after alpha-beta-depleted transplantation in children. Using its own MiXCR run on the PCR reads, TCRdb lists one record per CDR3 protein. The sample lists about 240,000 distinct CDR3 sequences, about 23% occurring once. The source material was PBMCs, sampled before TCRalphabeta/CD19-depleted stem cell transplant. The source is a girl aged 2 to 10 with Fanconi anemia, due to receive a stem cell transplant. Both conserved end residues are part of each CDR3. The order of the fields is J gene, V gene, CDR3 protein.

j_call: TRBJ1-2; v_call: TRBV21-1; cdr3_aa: CASSKGGVYGYTF
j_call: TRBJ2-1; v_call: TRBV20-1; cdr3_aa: CSARRASIYNEQFF
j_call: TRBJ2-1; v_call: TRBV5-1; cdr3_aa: CASREAREYNEQFF
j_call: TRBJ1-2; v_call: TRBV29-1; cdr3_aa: CSVATGVDFYGYTF
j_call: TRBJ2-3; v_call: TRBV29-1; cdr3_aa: CSVEDSGRDPDTQYF
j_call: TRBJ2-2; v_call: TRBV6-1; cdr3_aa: CASSELGGSTGVGELFF
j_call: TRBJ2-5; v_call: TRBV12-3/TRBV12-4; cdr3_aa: CASSPGRGQETQYF
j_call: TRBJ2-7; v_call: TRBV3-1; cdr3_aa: CASSQHRGGISYEQYF
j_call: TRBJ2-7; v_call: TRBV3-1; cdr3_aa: CASSQFDRIRVGLYEQYF
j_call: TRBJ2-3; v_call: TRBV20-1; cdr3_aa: CSASMNSGRGTDTQYF
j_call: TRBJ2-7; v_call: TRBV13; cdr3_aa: CASSLEGAGLPSYEQYF
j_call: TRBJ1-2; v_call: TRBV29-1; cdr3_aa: CSVDRGGSADGYTF
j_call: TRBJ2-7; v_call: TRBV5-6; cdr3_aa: CASSFPTGAEQYF
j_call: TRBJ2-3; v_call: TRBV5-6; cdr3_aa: CASSDGTSLTDTQYF
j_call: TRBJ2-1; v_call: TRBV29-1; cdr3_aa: CSVEGEQGSYNEQFF
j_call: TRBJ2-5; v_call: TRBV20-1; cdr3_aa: CSASRLAGKETQYF
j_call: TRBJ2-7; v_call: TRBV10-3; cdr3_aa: CAARGTPGSYEQYF
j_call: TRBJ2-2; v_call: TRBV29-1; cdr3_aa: CSVSDRNTGELFF
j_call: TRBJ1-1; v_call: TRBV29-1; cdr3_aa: CSVQGGMNTEAFF
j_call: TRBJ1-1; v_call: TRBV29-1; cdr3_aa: CSVAGTGVSEAFF
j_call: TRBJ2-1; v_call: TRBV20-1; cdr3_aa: CSATLGQLYNEQFF
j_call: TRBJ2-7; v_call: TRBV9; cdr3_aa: CASSVSLASSFYEQYF
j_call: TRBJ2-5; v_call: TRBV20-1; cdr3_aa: CSAGQGPEETQYF
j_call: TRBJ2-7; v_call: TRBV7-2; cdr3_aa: CASSLIGPLGEQYF
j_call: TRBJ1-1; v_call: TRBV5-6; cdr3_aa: CASSLADSRGLMEAFF
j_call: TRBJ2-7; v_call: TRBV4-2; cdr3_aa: CASSQEVRGVIYEQYF
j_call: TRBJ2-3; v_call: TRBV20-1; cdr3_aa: CSAPGQESTDTQYF
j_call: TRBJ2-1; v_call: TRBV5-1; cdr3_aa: CASSLKQGGNNEQFF
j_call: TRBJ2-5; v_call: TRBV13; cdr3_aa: CASRTWGYQETQYF